This is a list of T cell receptor beta chains from one sample in a study of blood T cell repertoires in COVID-19. The method was immunoSEQ multiplex PCR; TCRdb's version includes in-frame clones alone and lacks a portion of them. Of about 260,000 clones in the sample, 75% to 90% were seen once. Material: peripheral blood. The source of these receptors is a woman between 65 and 79 years old with COVID-19, enrolled during active disease. The CDR3 runs from the conserved cysteine through the conserved F or W. A D gene is named only where the DNA matches it firmly. The size entry is marked missing in some rows and otherwise reads once, few, many or a size class.

TRBV7-6	.	.	TRBJ2-7	TGTGCCAGCAGCCATGACTCCCGGGGGGCCAAACTCTACGAGCAGTACTTC	CASSHDSRGAKLYEQYF
TRBV7-9	.	TRBD2	TRBJ2-2	TGTGCCAGCAGCTTAGTGGCGGGAGAGGCCCGGGAGCTGTTTTTT	CASSLVAGEARELFF
TRBV5-1	.	.	TRBJ2-7	TGCGCCAGCAGCACGGCAGGCGGGAACGAGCAGTACTTC	CASSTAGGNEQYF
TRBV11-1	.	TRBD2	TRBJ2-7	TGTGCCAGCAGCTCCGGGACTAGCGGATTCTACGAGCAGTACTTC	CASSSGTSGFYEQYF
TRBV19	.	.	TRBJ1-5	TGTGCCAGTAGTATTAGAGAAGGGCAGGGTCTCAATCAGCCCCAGCATTTT	CASSIREGQGLNQPQHF
TRBV4-2	.	.	TRBJ1-2	TGTGCCAGCAGCCGGACCTACCCCACGGGGTCTAAGAACTATGGCTACACCTTC	CASSRTYPTGSKNYGYTF
TRBV28	.	.	TRBJ1-4	TGTGCCAGCAGTTTGGGCGGGCAGAGTGAAAAACTGTTTTTT	CASSLGGQSEKLFF
TRBV28	.	TRBD1	TRBJ1-5	TGTGCCAGCCGGAGGGGACAGGCGTTTAGCAATCAGCCCCAGCATTTT	CASRRGQAFSNQPQHF
TRBV11-2	.	TRBD2	TRBJ2-7	TGTGCCAGCAGCTTCGGGACTAGCGGTAGATACGAGCAGTACTTC	CASSFGTSGRYEQYF
TRBV29-1	.	.	TRBJ1-4	TGCAGCGTTGAAGATGGGCGGGGGGCTGAAAAACTGTTTTTT	CSVEDGRGAEKLFF
TRBV19	.	.	TRBJ1-5	TGTGCCAGTAGTGAGGTGACGAATCAGCCCCAGCATTTT	CASSEVTNQPQHF
TRBV9	once	.	TRBJ2-1	TGTGCCAGCAGCGCCAATCCCCCAGGGACAAACAATGAGCAGTTCTTC	CASSANPPGTNNEQFF
TRBV19	.	.	TRBJ1-1	TGTGCCAGTAGTTGGAGGTCGGTGAACACTGAAGCTTTCTTT	CASSWRSVNTEAFF
TRBV10-3	.	TRBD1	TRBJ1-6	TGTGCCATCAGTGGAGAAAGAGGGACAGTCTCCGATATCTCCTATAATTCACCCCTCCACTTT	CAISGERGTVSDISYNSPLHF
TRBV5-1	few	TRBD2	TRBJ2-2	TGCGCCAGCAGCCCGGGACTAGCGCCAACCGGGGAGCTGTTTTTT	CASSPGLAPTGELFF
TRBV27	.	.	TRBJ1-6	TGTGCCAGCAGCCTCGCAGGGGTTAATTCACCCCTCCACTTT	CASSLAGVNSPLHF
TRBV28	.	TRBD2	TRBJ2-7	TGTGCCAGCAGTTCCCCGGGACTAGCGGCCTACGAGCAGTACTTC	CASSSPGLAAYEQYF
TRBV6-6	.	.	TRBJ1-1	TGTGCCAGCAGGGAGACAGGAAGATACATGAACACTGAAGCTTTCTTT	CASRETGRYMNTEAFF
TRBV19	.	.	TRBJ2-2	TGTGCCAGTAGTTTGGAAATGAGGAGCGTGGAGCTGTTTTTT	CASSLEMRSVELFF
TRBV6-1	.	TRBD1	TRBJ1-2	TGTGCCAGCAGTGAAGGACAGGGGTATGGCTACACCTTC	CASSEGQGYGYTF
TRBV21-1	.	.	TRBJ1-5	TGTGCCAGCAGCAACTCCAGGGGATCCCAGCCCCAGCATTTT	CASSNSRGSQPQHF
TRBV3-1/TRBV3-2	.	TRBD1	TRBJ1-6	TGTGCCAGCAGCCAAGTCGGGACAGGGGATTCACCCCTCCACTTT	CASSQVGTGDSPLHF
TRBV3-1/TRBV3-2	.	TRBD2	TRBJ2-1	TGTGCCAGCAGCCTTCAGGGACTAGGCGACAGTGAGCAGTTCTTC	CASSLQGLGDSEQFF
TRBV5-4	.	.	TRBJ2-2	TGTGCCAGCAGCTTATTACAGGGGAACACCGGGGAGCTGTTTTTT	CASSLLQGNTGELFF
TRBV29-1	.	TRBD2	TRBJ2-2	TGCAGCGTTGAGACGGTCCTAGCGGGAGGAGGCACCGGGGAGCTGTTTTTT	CSVETVLAGGGTGELFF
TRBV9	.	TRBD2	TRBJ2-1	TGTGCCAGCAGCCCTAGCGGGCGGATGATGGGCAATGAGCAGTTCTTC	CASSPSGRMMGNEQFF
TRBV19	.	TRBD2	TRBJ2-1	TGTGCCAGTAGGGGAACTAGCGTGGAGTGGAATGAGCAGTTCTTC	CASRGTSVEWNEQFF
TRBV28	.	TRBD1	TRBJ1-4	TGTGCCAGCAGTTTGGCAGGGGGCCTGGGGGAAAAACTGTTTTTT	CASSLAGGLGEKLFF
TRBV7-9	.	TRBD1	TRBJ1-5	TGTGCCAGCAGCTTAGCGGTTGGAGGGGGCGGGCGCAATCAGCCCCAGCATTTT	CASSLAVGGGGRNQPQHF